This TCR beta chain was obtained from a study of blood T cell repertoires in COVID-19. As for the study in general: PBMCs, B-cell-depleted T cells, or T cells provided the cDNA or gDNA that made up the material.

Sequenced by immunoSEQ multiplex PCR; TCRdb stores in-frame clones only, minus some. The sample includes fewer than 250,000 clones, roughly 94% seen only once; the top ten take 1.2%. Trimming shortened V by 0 bases and J by 3 bases, and 9 bases separated the two germline ends. The CDR3 has 15 residues. Germline CDR1 is SGHRS and CDR2 is YFSETQ. The genes are TRBV5-1 and TRBJ2-2; D unresolved. The sequenced material came from peripheral blood. The TCR was taken from a man aged 25 to 45 with acute or convalescent COVID-19. The DNA for the CDR3 is TGCGCCAGCAGCTTGGCCACGGTCTACACCGGGGAGCTGTTTTTT. The encoded protein is CASSLATVYTGELFF.